These T cell receptor beta chains were read from a single sample in a study of blood T cell repertoires in COVID-19. Only in-frame clones appear in the TCRdb table, and some are missing; sequencing was by immunoSEQ multiplex PCR. The repertoire holds roughly 100,000 clones, with approximately 91% as singletons. The sample comprised peripheral blood. The source of these receptors is a human donor with active COVID-19. The donor label of this sample is uncertain. The CDR3 runs from the conserved cysteine through the conserved F or W. The order of the fields is D gene, V gene, clone size, J gene, CDR3 DNA, CDR3 protein. D genes are given only for firm matches. Part of the rows lack a size; the others show once, few, many or a class for expanded clones.

NA	TRBV3-1/TRBV3-2	NA	TRBJ2-7	TGTGCCAGCAGCCAAGAGGGGGCGGTAGACGGAATGTCCTACGAGCAGTACTTC	CASSQEGAVDGMSYEQYF
TRBD1	TRBV7-2	NA	TRBJ1-2	TGTGCCAGCAGCTTAGTCCCTCCGGGACAGGGGATTGGTGGCTACACCTTC	CASSLVPPGQGIGGYTF
NA	TRBV2	once	TRBJ1-1	TGTGCCAGCAGTGAATGGCGGGGGGGCACTGAAGCTTTCTTT	CASSEWRGGTEAFF
TRBD1	TRBV6-5	NA	TRBJ1-2	TGTGCCAGCAGTTACGGGCAAACAGGGGAAGGCTACACCTTC	CASSYGQTGEGYTF
NA	TRBV2	NA	TRBJ1-1	TGTGCCAGCAGGCGACTTAATGCGAACACTGAAGCTTTCTTT	CASRRLNANTEAFF
TRBD1	TRBV5-1	NA	TRBJ1-4	TGCGCCAGCAGCTTGGAACAGGGGTCTGATGAAAAACTGTTTTTT	CASSLEQGSDEKLFF
NA	TRBV5-1	NA	TRBJ2-1	TGCGCCAGCAGCTTAGGGGGATACAATGAGCAGTTCTTC	CASSLGGYNEQFF
NA	TRBV2	NA	TRBJ2-5	TGTGCCAGCAGAGGGGCTGGGGAGACCCAGTACTTC	CASRGAGETQYF
NA	TRBV6-5	NA	TRBJ2-1	TGTGCCAGCCGAGGATGGTTAGACAATGAGCAGTTCTTC	CASRGWLDNEQFF
TRBD1	TRBV7-9	few	TRBJ1-5	TGTGCCAGCAGCCTCGACAGGGAACTTCAGCCCCAGCATTTT	CASSLDRELQPQHF
NA	TRBV6-5	few	TRBJ1-4	TGTGCCAGCTCGGACTTATCTCCGTCTAATGAAAAACTGTTTTTT	CASSDLSPSNEKLFF
TRBD2	TRBV7-9	NA	TRBJ2-1	TGTGCCAGCAGCTTGACCGCGGGGGGACCCAATGAGCAGTTCTTC	CASSLTAGGPNEQFF
TRBD1	TRBV6-5	NA	TRBJ1-1	TGTGCCAGCAGTTACCGGGACAGGATGAACACTGAAGCTTTCTTT	CASSYRDRMNTEAFF
NA	TRBV19	NA	TRBJ2-3	TGTGCCAGTAGCGACATCCGGGATACGCAGTATTTT	CASSDIRDTQYF
TRBD1	TRBV18	NA	TRBJ1-6	TGTGCCAGCTCACCGGGACAGGATAATTCACCCCTCCACTTT	CASSPGQDNSPLHF
TRBD1	TRBV13	few	TRBJ2-3	TGTGCCAGCAGCTCGACAGGGGAAAAGAGCACAGATACGCAGTATTTT	CASSSTGEKSTDTQYF
TRBD2	TRBV5-4	NA	TRBJ2-5	TGTGCCAGCAGCTTGGCGCCCAGCGGGGGGGCTTCACAACAAGAGACCCAGTACTTC	CASSLAPSGGASQQETQYF
NA	TRBV6-5	NA	TRBJ2-5	TGTGCCAGCAGGGGAGACGGGGGTCAAGAGACCCAGTACTTC	CASRGDGGQETQYF
TRBD2	TRBV3-1/TRBV3-2	NA	TRBJ2-2	TGTGCCAGCAGCCAGGGAGGGAGAGTGACCGGGGAGCTGTTTTTT	CASSQGGRVTGELFF
TRBD2	TRBV7-9	NA	TRBJ2-5	TGTGCCAGCAGCCTCATAGCGGGGGGGCCGGGAGAGACCCAGTACTTC	CASSLIAGGPGETQYF
TRBD1	TRBV5-1	NA	TRBJ2-5	TGCGCCAGCAGCTCGGGACAGGGGGAGACCCAGTACTTC	CASSSGQGETQYF
TRBD1	TRBV13	NA	TRBJ1-1	TGTGCCAGCAGCTTAGGGACAGGGGGAAGGGACACTGAAGCTTTCTTT	CASSLGTGGRDTEAFF
NA	TRBV7-2	NA	TRBJ1-4	TGTGCCAGCAGCTTAGCGGGAAGGGGTAATGAAAAACTGTTTTTT	CASSLAGRGNEKLFF
NA	TRBV14	NA	TRBJ1-6	TGTGCCAGCAGCCAAGATTTGGCGGGATTGGGGATGTATTCACCCCTCCACTTT	CASSQDLAGLGMYSPLHF
TRBD1	TRBV5-6	NA	TRBJ1-1	TGTGCCAGCAGCAGGACAGGGGTGAACACTGAAGCTTTCTTT	CASSRTGVNTEAFF
NA	TRBV5-1	NA	TRBJ1-4	TGCGCCAGCAGCCTAAAGGTCGTGGCAGGTACTAATGAAAAACTGTTTTTT	CASSLKVVAGTNEKLFF
NA	TRBV10-1	NA	TRBJ2-5	TGCGCCAGCAGGTACGCCCCTCCCCAGGGCCAAGAGACCCAGTACTTC	CASRYAPPQGQETQYF
NA	TRBV9	NA	TRBJ1-2	TGTGCCAGCAGCGTACTCGAGGGTGGCTACACCTTC	CASSVLEGGYTF
NA	TRBV6-5	NA	TRBJ2-3	TGTGCCAGCAGTTACGGGGGGGCGACAGATACGCAGTATTTT	CASSYGGATDTQYF
NA	TRBV5-1	NA	TRBJ1-4	TGCGCCAGCAGCTTGTCCGGGAGTTCTAATGAAAAACTGTTTTTT	CASSLSGSSNEKLFF
TRBD1	TRBV27	once	TRBJ1-5	TGTGCCAGCAGTTTCCTGACAGGGTCAGTACCCAATCAGCCCCAGCATTTT	CASSFLTGSVPNQPQHF
NA	TRBV28	NA	TRBJ1-1	TGTGCCAGCAAGTCTCCTTCTCGATTAGCTGAAGCTTTCTTT	CASKSPSRLAEAFF
TRBD1	TRBV27	NA	TRBJ2-1	TGTGCCAGCAGTTACCGGGACAGTTACAATGAGCAGTTCTTC	CASSYRDSYNEQFF
NA	TRBV11-2	NA	TRBJ2-3	TGTGCCAGCAGCCTGAACTCTGCCTGGTCGCAGTATTTT	CASSLNSAWSQYF
NA	TRBV5-4	NA	TRBJ2-1	TGTGCCAGCAGCTCCGCCCCGGGCAATGAGCAGTTCTTC	CASSSAPGNEQFF
NA	TRBV7-2	NA	TRBJ2-2	TGTGCCAGCAGCTTAGTTGCGGGGGCCAACACCGGGGAGCTGTTTTTT	CASSLVAGANTGELFF
TRBD1	TRBV6-1	once	TRBJ2-7	TGTGCCAGCAGTGATCGAAACAGGGGCGGCCAGTACTTC	CASSDRNRGGQYF
NA	TRBV7-8	NA	TRBJ1-6	TGTGCCAGCAGCTTGGGCGGGGACTCGGATTCACCCCTCCACTTT	CASSLGGDSDSPLHF
TRBD2	TRBV28	once	TRBJ2-2	TGTGCCAGCAGCCCTAGCGGGGGGGCCATCGGGGAGCTGTTTTTT	CASSPSGGAIGELFF
TRBD2	TRBV19	NA	TRBJ2-3	TGTGCCAGTAGTATAGGGGACTACCCAGATACGCAGTATTTT	CASSIGDYPDTQYF
TRBD1	TRBV7-2	NA	TRBJ1-4	TGTGCCAGCAGCTTTACAGGGGGCGCGACTAATGAAAAACTGTTTTTT	CASSFTGGATNEKLFF
NA	TRBV19	NA	TRBJ2-1	TGTGCCAGTAGTATCGGCAGGGTGGGGAATGAGCAGTTCTTC	CASSIGRVGNEQFF
NA	TRBV11-2	NA	TRBJ2-4	TGTGCCAGCAGCTTAGTGCTAAATACCCAAAACATTCAGTACTTC	CASSLVLNTQNIQYF
NA	TRBV27	NA	TRBJ2-3	TGTGCCAGCAGTCCGATACGCTATACAGATACGCAGTATTTT	CASSPIRYTDTQYF